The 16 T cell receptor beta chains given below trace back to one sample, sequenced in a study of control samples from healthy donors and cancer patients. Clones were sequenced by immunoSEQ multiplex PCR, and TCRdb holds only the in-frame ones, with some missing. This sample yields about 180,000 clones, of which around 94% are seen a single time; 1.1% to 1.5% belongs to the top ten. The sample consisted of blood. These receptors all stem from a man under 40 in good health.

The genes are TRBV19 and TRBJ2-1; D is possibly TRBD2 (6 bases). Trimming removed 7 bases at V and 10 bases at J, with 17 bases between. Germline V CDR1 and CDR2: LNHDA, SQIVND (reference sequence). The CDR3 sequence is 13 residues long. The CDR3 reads CASIGGSSREQFF. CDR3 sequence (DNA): TGTGCCAGTATAGGAGGGTCTTCCCGGGAGCAGTTCTTC.

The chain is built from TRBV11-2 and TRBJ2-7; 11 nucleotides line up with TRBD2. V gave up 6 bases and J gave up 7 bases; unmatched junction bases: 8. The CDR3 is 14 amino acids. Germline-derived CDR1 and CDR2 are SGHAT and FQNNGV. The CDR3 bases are TGTGCCAGCAGGATACTAGCGGGAGCGAGTGAGCAGTACTTC. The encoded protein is CASRILAGASEQYF.

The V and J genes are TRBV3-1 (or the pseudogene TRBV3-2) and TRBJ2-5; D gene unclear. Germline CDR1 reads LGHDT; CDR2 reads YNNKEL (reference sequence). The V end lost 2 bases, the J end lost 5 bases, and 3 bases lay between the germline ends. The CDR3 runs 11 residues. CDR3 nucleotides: TGTGCCAGCAGCCAAACGGAGACCCAGTACTTC. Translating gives CASSQTETQYF.

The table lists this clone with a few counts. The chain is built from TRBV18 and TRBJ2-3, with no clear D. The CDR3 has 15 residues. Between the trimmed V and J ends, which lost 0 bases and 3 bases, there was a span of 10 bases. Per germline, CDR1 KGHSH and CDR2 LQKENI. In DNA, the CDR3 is TGTGCCAGCTCACCACCGGCGTTTCGTACAGATACGCAGTATTTT. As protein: CASSPPAFRTDTQYF. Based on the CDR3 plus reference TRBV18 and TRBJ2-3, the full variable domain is NAGVMQNPRHLVRRRGQEARLRCSPMKGHSHVYWYRQLPEEGLKFMVYLQKENIIDESGMPKERFSAEFPKEGPSILRIQQVVRGDSAAYFCASSPPAFRTDTQYFGPGTRLTVL.

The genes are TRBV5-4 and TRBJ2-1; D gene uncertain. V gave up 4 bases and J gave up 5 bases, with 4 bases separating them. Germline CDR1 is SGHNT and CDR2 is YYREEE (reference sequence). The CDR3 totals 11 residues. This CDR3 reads CASSLNNEQFF. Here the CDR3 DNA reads TGTGCCAGCAGCCTGAACAATGAGCAGTTCTTC.

For the CDR3, the DNA is TGTGCCAGCAGCGCGGGGACAGGGGGACGCACAGATACGCAGTATTTT. Translated: CASSAGTGGRTDTQYF. V gene TRBV5-4 combines with J gene TRBJ2-3; TRBD1 agrees at 11 bases. CDR1 and CDR2 from the germline V gene are SGHNT and YYREEE (reference sequence). Trimming removed 4 bases from V and 1 base from J; junction bases left unmatched: 5. This CDR3 is 16 amino acids long.

CDR3 nucleotides: TGTGCCTGCACAGGGTTTAGCTCCTACAATGAGCAGTTCTTC. The encoded protein is CACTGFSSYNEQFF. The rearrangement joins TRBV30 to TRBJ2-1; D possibly corresponds to TRBD1 (6 bases). Germline CDR1 reads GTSNPN; CDR2 reads SVGIG (reference sequence). The CDR3 runs 14 residues. The germline V and J ends were trimmed by 6 bases and 0 bases, with 12 bases remaining between them. Supplemented by reference TRBV30 and TRBJ2-1, the full variable domain reads SQTIHQWPATLVQPVGSPLSLECTVEGTSNPNLYWYRQAAGRGLQLLFYSVGIGQISSEVPQNLSASRPQDRQFILSSKKLLLSDSGFYLCACTGFSSYNEQFFGPGTRLTVL.

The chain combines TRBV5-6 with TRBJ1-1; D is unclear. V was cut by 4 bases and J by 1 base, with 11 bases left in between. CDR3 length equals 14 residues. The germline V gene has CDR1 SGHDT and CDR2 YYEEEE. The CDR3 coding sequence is TGTGCCAGCAGCCCTGTTGGAGGGAACACTGAAGCTTTCTTT. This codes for CASSPVGGNTEAFF.

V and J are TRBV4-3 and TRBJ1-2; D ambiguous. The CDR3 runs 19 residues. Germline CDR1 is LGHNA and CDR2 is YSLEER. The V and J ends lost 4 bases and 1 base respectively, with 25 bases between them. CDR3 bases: TGCGCCAGCAGCCCTAAGGACGGAATCGACCCTTCACTTAACTATGGCTACACCTTC. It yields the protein CASSPKDGIDPSLNYGYTF.

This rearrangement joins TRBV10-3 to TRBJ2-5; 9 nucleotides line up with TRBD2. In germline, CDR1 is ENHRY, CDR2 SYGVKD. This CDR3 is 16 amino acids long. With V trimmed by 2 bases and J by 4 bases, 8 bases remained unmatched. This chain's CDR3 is CAISENVASGTETQYF. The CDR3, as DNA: TGTGCCATCAGTGAGAATGTGGCTAGCGGGACAGAGACCCAGTACTTC.

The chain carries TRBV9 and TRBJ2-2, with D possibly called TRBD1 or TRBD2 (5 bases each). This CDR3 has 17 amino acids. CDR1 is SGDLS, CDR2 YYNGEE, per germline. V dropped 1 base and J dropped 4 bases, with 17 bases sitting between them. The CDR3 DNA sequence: TGTGCCAGCAGCGTACTCTCCGGGACCATGGGCACCGGGGAGCTGTTTTTT. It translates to CASSVLSGTMGTGELFF.

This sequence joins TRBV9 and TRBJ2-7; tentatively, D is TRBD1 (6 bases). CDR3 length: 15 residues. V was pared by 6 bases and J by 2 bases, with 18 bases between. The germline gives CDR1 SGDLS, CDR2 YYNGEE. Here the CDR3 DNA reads TGTGCCAGCACCCTGGGGGCAGGGCATCCCTACGAGCAGTACTTC. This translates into CASTLGAGHPYEQYF.

CDR3 protein: CASSYSLKGRVYNEQFF. CDR3 sequence (DNA): TGTGCCAGCAGTTACTCCCTTAAGGGACGGGTTTACAATGAGCAGTTCTTC. The V call is TRBV6-2 or TRBV6-3, the J call TRBJ2-1; TRBD1 or TRBD2 may be the D gene (5 bases each). V lost 0 bases and J lost 4, with 16 bases in between. The CDR3 loop spans 17 amino acids. Looked up from germline, CDR1 is MNHEY and CDR2 is SVGEGT.

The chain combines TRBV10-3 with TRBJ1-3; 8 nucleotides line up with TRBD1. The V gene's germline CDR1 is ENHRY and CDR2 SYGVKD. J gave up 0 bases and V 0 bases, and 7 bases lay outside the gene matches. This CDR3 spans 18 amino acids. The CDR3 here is CAISESRQGISSGNTIYF. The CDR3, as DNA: TGTGCCATCAGTGAGTCCCGACAGGGGATATCCTCTGGAAACACCATATATTTT.

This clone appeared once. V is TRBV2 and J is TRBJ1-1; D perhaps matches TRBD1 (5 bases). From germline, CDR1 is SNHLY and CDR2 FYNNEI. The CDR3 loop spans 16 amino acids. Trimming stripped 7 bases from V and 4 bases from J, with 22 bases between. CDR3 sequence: CASTSQGGVVSTEAFF. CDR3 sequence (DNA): TGTGCCAGCACCTCCCAGGGTGGGGTAGTTAGCACTGAAGCTTTCTTT.

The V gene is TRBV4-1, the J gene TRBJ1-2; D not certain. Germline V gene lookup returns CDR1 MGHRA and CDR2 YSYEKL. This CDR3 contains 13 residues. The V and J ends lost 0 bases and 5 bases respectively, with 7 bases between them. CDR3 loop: CASSQDQVYGYTF. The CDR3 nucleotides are TGCGCCAGCAGCCAAGATCAAGTTTATGGCTACACCTTC.